This passage covers 14 T cell receptor beta chains from one sample sequenced in a study of shared clonotypes between healthy human individuals. This table comes from immunoSEQ multiplex PCR, and its TCRdb copy is limited to in-frame clones, with some not included. The sample has 2,500,000 or so clones, 93% seen once. Material: naive CD4+ T cells from PBMCs. Subset described: CD45RA+ positively selected. The receptors shown here come from a man younger than 35 in good health. Some clones in this sample may be carry-over from other donors' samples.

V and J are TRBV11-2 and TRBJ2-1, with D hard to call. Germline V gives CDR1 SGHAT, CDR2 FQNNGV. The CDR3 spans 15 residues. V gave up 6 bases and J gave up 5 bases, with 17 bases separating them. The CDR3 protein is CASRSLRAQDNEQFF. Written as DNA, the CDR3 is TGTGCCAGCAGATCCCTCCGGGCCCAAGACAATGAGCAGTTCTTC.

This clone has a single count. CDR3 sequence reads: CASSSPRRGAGEAFF. CDR3 nucleotides: TGTGCCAGCAGCTCCCCCCGGCGGGGGGCGGGCGAAGCTTTCTTT. The gene calls are TRBV13 and TRBJ1-1; D possibly corresponds to TRBD1 (6 bases). Trimming shortened V by 4 bases and J by 8 bases, and 20 bases separated the two germline ends. CDR1 and CDR2 from the germline V gene are PRHDT and FYEKMQ (reference sequence). The CDR3 totals 15 residues.

Turning to this clone: Distinct nucleotide sequences in the sample also encode this CDR3. This chain uses TRBV28 with TRBJ1-5; no definite D call. Trimming removed 6 bases from V and 7 bases from J, with 7 bases in between. Germline values: CDR1 MDHEN, CDR2 SYDVKM. This CDR3 spans 11 amino acids. The CDR3 DNA is TGTGCCAGCAGCAGCAGGCAGCCCCAGCATTTT. Its translation is CASSSRQPQHF.

The chain is built from TRBV7-2 and TRBJ2-3; no clear D. Trimming pared 3 bases from V and 5 bases from J, leaving 12 bases between. CDR1 is SGHTA, CDR2 FQGNSA, per germline. The length of the CDR3 is 14 residues. DNA for the CDR3: TGTGCCAGCAGCTTGGGTGGGCGCAGAGATACGCAGTATTTT. It codes for CASSLGGRRDTQYF.

The rearrangement links TRBV11-1 to TRBJ2-7; TRBD2 might be the D (6 bases). The CDR3 sequence is 17 residues long. The V gene's germline CDR1 is SGHAT and CDR2 FQDESV (reference sequence). Trimming took 5 bases from V and 0 from J, leaving 20 bases between them. CDR3 sequence: CASSDQRVTRYSYEQYF. The DNA of the CDR3 is TGTGCCAGCAGCGATCAGCGGGTTACGCGATACTCCTACGAGCAGTACTTC.

The chain employs TRBV7-6 and TRBJ2-7; D uncertain. CDR1 is SGHVS and CDR2 is FNYEAQ in the germline V gene. Trimming removed 0 bases from V and 2 bases from J, with 8 bases in between. This CDR3 has 14 residues. In DNA, the CDR3 is TGTGCCAGCAGCTTAGCGACGTTCGCCTACGAGCAGTACTTC. This gives the protein CASSLATFAYEQYF.

This chain links TRBV7-6 with TRBJ2-1; 9 bases map to TRBD2. V lost 1 base and J lost 1; bases outside the gene matches: 5. The CDR3 loop spans 17 amino acids. From germline, CDR1 is SGHVS and CDR2 FNYEAQ. CDR3 region: CASSLGGLAASYNEQFF. The CDR3 DNA reads TGTGCCAGCAGCTTAGGGGGACTAGCTGCTTCCTACAATGAGCAGTTCTTC.

The chain recombines TRBV5-1 with TRBJ2-7; 7 bases line up with TRBD2. CDR1 is SGHRS and CDR2 is YFSETQ in the germline V gene. V shed 0 bases and J 3 bases; nucleotides not matched to a gene: 3. The CDR3 has 14 residues. The CDR3 sequence: CASSLERGRYEQYF. As DNA, the CDR3 is TGCGCCAGCAGCTTGGAGCGGGGTCGCTACGAGCAGTACTTC. The complete variable domain, with remaining parts taken from reference TRBV5-1 and TRBJ2-7, reads KAGVTQTPRYLIKTRGQQVTLSCSPISGHRSVSWYQQTPGQGLQFLFEYFSETQRNKGNFPGRFSGRQFSNSRSEMNVSTLELGDSALYLCASSLERGRYEQYFGPGTRLTVT.

The chain is built from TRBV5-1 and TRBJ2-2; 7 positions agree with TRBD1. Per the germline V gene, CDR1 is SGHRS and CDR2 is YFSETQ. With 1 base clipped from V and 0 bases from J, the junction kept 3 bases outside the gene matches. The CDR3 has 16 amino acids. CDR3 coding DNA: TGCGCCAGCAGCTTGACCGGGACAGCGAACACCGGGGAGCTGTTTTTT. Its protein is CASSLTGTANTGELFF.

The chain combines TRBV7-2 with TRBJ2-5; D unclear. Trimming shortened V by 5 bases and J by 2 bases, and 12 bases separated the two germline ends. CDR3 length: 14 residues. Germline lookup yields CDR1 SGHTA and CDR2 FQGNSA. CDR3 region: CASSPRALQETQYF. The CDR3 region has the DNA TGTGCCAGCAGCCCCCGGGCGCTTCAAGAGACCCAGTACTTC. The variable domain in full, completed from reference TRBV7-2 and TRBJ2-5, reads GAGVSQSPSNKVTEKGKDVELRCDPISGHTALYWYRQSLGQGLEFLIYFQGNSAPDKSGLPSDRFSAERTGGSVSTLTIQRTQQEDSAVYLCASSPRALQETQYFGPGTRLLVL.

The V call is TRBV27, the J call TRBJ2-2; maybe TRBD1 (6 bases). Germline CDR1 MNHEY, CDR2 SMNVEV (reference sequence). The length of the CDR3 is 13 residues. Deletions cut 9 bases from V and 1 base from J, with 9 bases between. CDR3 nucleotides: TGTGCCAGTAAGGGACAGAACACCGGGGAGCTGTTTTTT. Its protein is CASKGQNTGELFF.

V and J are TRBV6-1 and TRBJ1-2; D may be TRBD1 (5 bases). The germline gives CDR1 MNHNS, CDR2 SASEGT. The CDR3 runs 12 residues. Trimming removed 4 bases at V and 4 bases at J, with 7 bases between. The CDR3 bases are TGTGCCAGCAGTGGGGGGTTCTATGGCTACACCTTC. It encodes CASSGGFYGYTF.

The chain combines TRBV7-3 with TRBJ2-3, with TRBD2 matching over 9 bases. Germline loops: CDR1 SGHTA, CDR2 FQGTGA. The CDR3 has 16 residues. V was pared by 1 base and J by 3 bases, with 5 bases of the junction left unmatched. DNA of the CDR3: TGTGCCAGCAGCTTAAATAGCGGGAGTGCTACAGATACGCAGTATTTT. Translated, it gives CASSLNSGSATDTQYF. Together with reference TRBV7-3 and TRBJ2-3, the CDR3 gives the full variable domain: GAGVSQTPSNKVTEKGKYVELRCDPISGHTALYWYRQSLGQGPEFLIYFQGTGAADDSGLPNDRFFAVRPEGSVSTLKIQRTERGDSAVYLCASSLNSGSATDTQYFGPGTRLTVL.

In its sample, this clone was seen once. This chain links TRBV11-2 with TRBJ2-2, with 13 bases aligning to TRBD2. The CDR3 consists of 17 residues. V dropped 1 base and J dropped 4; count of bases not matched to a gene: 3. CDR1 SGHAT and CDR2 FQNNGV come from the germline V gene. The CDR3 bases are TGTGCCAGCAGCTTAGGACTAGCGGGAGGTAGCACCGGGGAGCTGTTTTTT. Translating gives CASSLGLAGGSTGELFF.